This T cell receptor (beta chain) was found in a study of sequential checkpoint blockade in melanoma. Study context: Arm A got nivolumab then ipilimumab; arm B the reverse, 1:1. TCRbeta immunosequencing was performed on DNA from around 96 pretreatment melanoma tumor samples. Broader study findings: For nivolumab-first patients, baseline tumor clonality was associated with response.

V was shortened by 4 bases and J by 2 bases, with 11 bases between the two germline ends. From germline, CDR1 is SGDLS and CDR2 YYNGEE. The CDR3 runs 14 residues. Sequencing used immunoSEQ multiplex PCR; TCRdb keeps in-frame clones, though not all of them. The sample carries about 20,000 clones, about 26% recorded once. Treatment specified: randomized to nivolumab then ipilimumab (arm A) or the reverse (arm B). This clone was seen a handful of times. Antigen: not known. This receptor was obtained from a human donor with melanoma. The chain joins TRBV9 to TRBJ2-3; D is undetermined. The material was tumor tissue (inferred from file names), obtained from a patient given nivolumab and ipilimumab in sequence. As DNA, the CDR3 is TGTGCCAGCAGCACATCACCTATCACAGATACGCAGTATTTT. It encodes CASSTSPITDTQYF.